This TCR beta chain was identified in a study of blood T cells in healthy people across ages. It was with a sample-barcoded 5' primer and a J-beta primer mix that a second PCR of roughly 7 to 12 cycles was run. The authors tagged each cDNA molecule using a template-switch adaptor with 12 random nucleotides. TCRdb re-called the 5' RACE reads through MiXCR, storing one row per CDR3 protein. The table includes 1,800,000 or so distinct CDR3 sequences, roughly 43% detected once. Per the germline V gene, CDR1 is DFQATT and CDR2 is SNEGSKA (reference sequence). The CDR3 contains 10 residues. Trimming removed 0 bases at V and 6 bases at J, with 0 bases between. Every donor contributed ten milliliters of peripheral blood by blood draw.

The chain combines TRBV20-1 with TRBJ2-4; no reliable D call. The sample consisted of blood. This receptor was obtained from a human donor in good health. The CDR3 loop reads CSARENIQYF. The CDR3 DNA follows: TGCAGTGCTAGAGAAAACATTCAGTACTTC.